This T cell receptor (beta chain) was identified in a study of T cell changes during pregnancy in multiple sclerosis (dated by TCRdb to between 2019 and 2020). Looking at the study overall: The study looked at changes in the T cell repertoire across pregnancy in women with multiple sclerosis.

Of note for this clone: It lacks a known antigen. No base quality values were provided; no much bigger clone lies one nucleotide off.

Library method: the immunoSEQ multiplex PCR assay. TCRdb's version of the immuneACCESS table is confined to in-frame rearrangements and falls short of the full clone set. An unresolved V gene accounts for under half of the shortfall where checked; the remainder is of unknown origin. The sample table shows about 67,000 clones, and more than 85% are seen once. The leading ten clones occupy almost 1.5% of the sample. This receptor was identified in a female donor with multiple sclerosis, enrolled in a pregnancy study. The starting material was peripheral blood, obtained in the second trimester of pregnancy.

The sequence in DNA is TGTGCCATCAGTGAGTCACTTATAGCACAGGTAATGTATCAGCCCCAGCATTTT. Translation gives CAISESLIAQVMYQPQHF. Rearrangement joined TRBV10-3 to TRBJ1-5; the D gene is possibly TRBD1, with 5 bases matching. V was cut back by 0 bases and J by 5 bases, leaving a gap of 20 bases between them. The germline V gene sets CDR1 to ENHRY and CDR2 to SYGVKD. The CDR3 starts with the cysteine, ends with the phenylalanine, and has 18 residues. Only the CDR3 DNA stays, 54 bases, in frame from base 1.